What follows are 19 T cell receptor beta chains derived from one specimen sequenced in a study of beta chain features in type 1 diabetes. Every isolated RNA sample was fully reverse transcribed, so sequencing captured expressed TCRB transcripts. This table comes from immunoSEQ multiplex PCR, and its TCRdb copy is limited to in-frame clones, with some not included. The repertoire holds 140,000 to 150,000 clones, with 10% as singletons. The sequencing input was naive CD4+ T cells from blood. The source of these receptors is a man aged 18 to 30 in good health.

This chain connects TRBV9 to TRBJ2-2; TRBD1 agrees at 9 bases. CDR3 length: 14 amino acids. V was clipped by 4 bases and J by 6 bases; unmatched bases: 4. CDR1 SGDLS and CDR2 YYNGEE come from the germline V gene. The CDR3 sequence is CASSRTGVSGELFF. CDR3 nucleotides: TGTGCCAGCAGCCGGACAGGGGTATCCGGGGAGCTGTTTTTT.

This clone was counted only a few times. The chain is built from TRBV7-2 and TRBJ1-2; weak D call: TRBD1 (6 bases). Trimming left V 5 bases short and J 2 bases short, with 15 bases between. This CDR3 region has 15 residues. CDR1 and CDR2 (germline): SGHTA, FQGNSA. CDR3 sequence reads: CASSPSGALNYGYTF. Here the CDR3 DNA reads TGTGCCAGCAGCCCGTCAGGGGCGCTGAACTATGGCTACACCTTC.

A few counts support this clone. This chain links TRBV11-3 with TRBJ2-7, with 7 bases fitting TRBD2. Germline values: CDR1 SGHNT, CDR2 YENEEA. There are 14 residues in the CDR3. J gave up 5 bases and V 5 bases, and 9 bases lay outside the gene matches. CDR3: CASSVGGGSHEQYF. CDR3 nucleotide sequence: TGTGCCAGCAGCGTCGGGGGAGGGTCCCACGAGCAGTACTTC.

The chain is built from TRBV25-1 and TRBJ2-5, with TRBD1 as a possible D gene (6 bases). The assigned J gene may be wrong: the sequence end matches TRBJ2-7 better. Germline CDR1 MGHDK, CDR2 SYGVNS. This CDR3 is built from 13 residues. CDR3 loop: CASSRPGDREQYF. The CDR3 DNA reads as TGTGCCAGCAGTCGTCCAGGGGATCGCGAGCAGTACTTC.

The sample holds a few counts of this clone. The rearrangement joins TRBV4-3 to TRBJ2-5; possible D gene TRBD1, 7 bases. The CDR3 sequence is 18 residues long. Germline V gene data show CDR1 as LGHNA and CDR2 as YSLEER. Trimming pared 4 bases from V and 4 bases from J, leaving 25 bases between. The CDR3 loop reads CASSPRPSTGEVAETQYF. CDR3 bases: TGCGCCAGCAGCCCGCGTCCGTCTACAGGGGAGGTGGCAGAGACCCAGTACTTC.

Only a few counts were recorded for this clone. V and J are TRBV4-2 and TRBJ2-5, with D hard to call. Germline V gene lookup returns CDR1 LGHNA and CDR2 YNFKEQ. CDR3 size: 15 residues. Deletions cut 0 bases from V and 1 base from J, with 9 bases between. The CDR3 loop reads CASSQDLVSQETQYF. As DNA, the CDR3 is TGTGCCAGCAGCCAAGATTTAGTATCCCAAGAGACCCAGTACTTC.

The J gene is TRBJ2-7, the V gene TRBV7-9; TRBD2 might be the D (6 bases). With 5 bases removed from V and 6 bases from J, the gap between germline ends came to 14 bases. The CDR3 spans 13 residues. CDR1 and CDR2 from the germline V gene are SEHNR and FQNEAQ (reference sequence). In nucleotides, the CDR3 is TGTGCCAGCAGCGTGGGGGGTCAGGTCGAGCAGTACTTC. This gives the protein CASSVGGQVEQYF.

There are a few counts of this clone. This rearrangement joins TRBV4-3 to TRBJ1-2; D is possibly TRBD1 (6 bases). The CDR3 is 16 residues long. V lost 4 bases, J lost 5 bases, and 20 bases lay in between. CDR1 is LGHNA and CDR2 is YSLEER in the germline V gene. The CDR3 is CASSPDRDIRLYGYTF. The CDR3 bases are TGCGCCAGCAGCCCAGACCGGGACATTCGTTTGTATGGCTACACCTTC.

The rearrangement links TRBV19 to TRBJ2-5, with D tentatively TRBD2 (5 bases). V shed 4 bases and J shed 5 bases, with 8 bases lying between them. Germline lookup yields CDR1 LNHDA and CDR2 SQIVND (reference sequence). The CDR3 consists of 12 residues. CDR3 region: CASSKGAETQYF. The CDR3 DNA reads as TGTGCCAGTAGTAAGGGAGCTGAGACCCAGTACTTC.

This clone occurred a few times. V is TRBV5-6 and J is TRBJ2-1; 15 bases are shared with TRBD2. This CDR3 spans 17 amino acids. Germline trimming cut 4 bases from V and 7 bases from J; bases unmatched to any gene: 9. Germline CDR1 is SGHDT and CDR2 is YYEEEE. CDR3 sequence reads: CASSIPPGLAGGNEQFF. CDR3 nucleotides: TGTGCCAGCAGCATCCCCCCTGGACTAGCGGGGGGGAATGAGCAGTTCTTC. The full variable domain, its missing parts supplied by reference TRBV5-6 and TRBJ2-1, is DAGVTQSPTHLIKTRGQQVTLRCSPKSGHDTVSWYQQALGQGPQFIFQYYEEEERQRGNFPDRFSGHQFPNYSSELNVNALLLGDSALYLCASSIPPGLAGGNEQFFGPGTRLTVL.

The chain combines TRBV28 with TRBJ2-1; 7 nucleotides agree with TRBD2. Trimming removed 4 bases from V and 4 bases from J; junction bases left unmatched: 1. This CDR3 spans 13 amino acids. Per germline, CDR1 MDHEN and CDR2 SYDVKM. The CDR3 reads CASSWGGYNEQFF. CDR3 nucleotides: TGTGCCAGCAGTTGGGGGGGGTACAATGAGCAGTTCTTC.

This clone was counted between two and nine times. This chain uses TRBV5-6 with TRBJ2-3; maybe TRBD2 (6 bases). The CDR3 is 15 amino acids. CDR1 SGHDT and CDR2 YYEEEE come from the germline V gene. V lost 1 base and J 6 bases, leaving 15 bases between the germline ends. The CDR3 region has the DNA TGTGCCAGCAGCTTGAGAGGGACTCTCTCGGATACGCAGTATTTT. Translated, it gives CASSLRGTLSDTQYF.

This clone turned up a few times. V gene TRBV19 combines with J gene TRBJ2-2; D not resolved. Germline-derived CDR1 and CDR2 are LNHDA and SQIVND (reference sequence). The CDR3 consists of 15 residues. V lost 3 bases and J 0 bases, leaving 8 bases between the germline ends. CDR3 protein: CASSIDSTNTGELFF. Written as DNA, the CDR3 is TGTGCCAGTAGTATTGACTCCACGAACACCGGGGAGCTGTTTTTT.

This chain connects TRBV7-2 to TRBJ1-2, with 7 nucleotides matching TRBD1. Germline V gene data show CDR1 as SGHTA and CDR2 as FQGNSA. The CDR3 contains 17 residues. With 6 bases clipped from V and 8 bases from J, the junction kept 21 bases outside the gene matches. The DNA for the CDR3 is TGTGCCAGCAGGGGCCAAGGGGGCCAGGCTTCTGTTCGGGGCTACACCTTC. Protein: CASRGQGGQASVRGYTF.

This clone turned up a few times. J is TRBJ1-2 and V is TRBV4-3; unclear D gene. CDR1 and CDR2 (germline): LGHNA, YSLEER. Trimming took off 0 bases at V and 7 bases at J, with 12 bases between the two ends. The CDR3 consists of 14 residues. In nucleotides, the CDR3 is TGCGCCAGCAGCCAAGAGAGGGTTTCCCGTGGCTACACCTTC. This codes for CASSQERVSRGYTF.

The V call is TRBV5-6, the J call TRBJ2-7; no reliable D call. The germline V gene has CDR1 SGHDT and CDR2 YYEEEE. V lost 0 bases and J lost 2, with 9 bases in between. CDR3 length: 14 residues. The CDR3 region has the DNA TGTGCCAGCAGCTTGGGTCAGGTTACCTACGAGCAGTACTTC. Translating gives CASSLGQVTYEQYF.

This clone was counted only a few times. This chain links TRBV9 with TRBJ1-2; 8 positions agree with TRBD1. The germline gives CDR1 SGDLS, CDR2 YYNGEE. V shed 3 bases, J shed 0 bases, and the junction held 1 base outside the gene matches. The CDR3 loop spans 14 amino acids. The CDR3 loop is CASSAGGANYGYTF. CDR3 sequence (DNA): TGTGCCAGCAGCGCAGGGGGCGCTAACTATGGCTACACCTTC. Looking up the rest from reference TRBV9 and TRBJ1-2 gives the full variable domain: DSGVTQTPKHLITATGQRVTLRCSPRSGDLSVYWYQQSLDQGLQFLIQYYNGEERAKGNILERFSAQQFPDLHSELNLSSLELGDSALYFCASSAGGANYGYTFGSGTRLTVV.

This clone was observed many times. The rearrangement uses TRBV29-1 and TRBJ2-7; 8 bases fit TRBD1. This CDR3 has 12 amino acids. Trimming cost V 7 bases and J 2 bases; bases outside gene matches: 4. Germline V gene sequence: CDR1 SQVTM, CDR2 ANQGSEA. CDR3 sequence (DNA): TGCAGCGCCCTGGGACAGGCCTACGAGCAGTACTTC. Translation gives CSALGQAYEQYF.

The rearrangement uses TRBV5-1 and TRBJ2-3; weak D call: TRBD2 (6 bases). V was clipped by 6 bases and J by 6 bases, with 14 bases between them. This CDR3 has 13 residues. Looked up from germline, CDR1 is SGHRS and CDR2 is YFSETQ. In DNA form, the CDR3 reads TGCGCCAGCAAGGAGGGGCCGTGGGATACGCAGTATTTT. It yields the protein CASKEGPWDTQYF. The full variable domain, with the rest looked up from reference TRBV5-1 and TRBJ2-3, is KAGVTQTPRYLIKTRGQQVTLSCSPISGHRSVSWYQQTPGQGLQFLFEYFSETQRNKGNFPGRFSGRQFSNSRSEMNVSTLELGDSALYLCASKEGPWDTQYFGPGTRLTVL.